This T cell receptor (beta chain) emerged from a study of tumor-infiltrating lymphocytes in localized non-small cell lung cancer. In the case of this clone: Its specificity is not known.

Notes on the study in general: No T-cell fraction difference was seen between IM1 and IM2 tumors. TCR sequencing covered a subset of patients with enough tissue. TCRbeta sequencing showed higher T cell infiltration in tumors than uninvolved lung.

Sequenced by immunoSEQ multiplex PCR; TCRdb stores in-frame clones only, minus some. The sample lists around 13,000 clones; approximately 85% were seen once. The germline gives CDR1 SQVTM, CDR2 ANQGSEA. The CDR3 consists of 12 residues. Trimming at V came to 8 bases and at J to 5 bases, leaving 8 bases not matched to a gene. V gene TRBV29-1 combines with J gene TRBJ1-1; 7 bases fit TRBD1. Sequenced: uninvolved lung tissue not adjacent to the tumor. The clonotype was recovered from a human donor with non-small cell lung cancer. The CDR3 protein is CSTRQGGTEAFF. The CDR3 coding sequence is TGCAGCACCCGACAGGGTGGGACTGAAGCTTTCTTT.